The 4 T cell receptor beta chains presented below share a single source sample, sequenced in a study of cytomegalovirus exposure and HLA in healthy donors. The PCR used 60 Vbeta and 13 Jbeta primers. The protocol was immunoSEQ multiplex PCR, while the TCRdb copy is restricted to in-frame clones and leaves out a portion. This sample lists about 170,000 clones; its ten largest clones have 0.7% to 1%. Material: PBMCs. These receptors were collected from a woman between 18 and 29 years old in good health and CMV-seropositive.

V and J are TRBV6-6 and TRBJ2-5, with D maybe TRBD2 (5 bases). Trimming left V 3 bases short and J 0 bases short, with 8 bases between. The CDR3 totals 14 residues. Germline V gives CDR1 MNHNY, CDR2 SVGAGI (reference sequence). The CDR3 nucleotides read TGTGCCAGCAGTTATCCGGGGTACCAAGAGACCCAGTACTTC. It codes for CASSYPGYQETQYF.

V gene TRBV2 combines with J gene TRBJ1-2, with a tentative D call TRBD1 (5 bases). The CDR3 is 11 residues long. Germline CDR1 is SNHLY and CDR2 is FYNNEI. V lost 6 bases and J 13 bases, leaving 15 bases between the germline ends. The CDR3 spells CASRENGGGTF. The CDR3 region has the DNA TGTGCCAGCAGAGAAAACGGGGGAGGCACCTTC.

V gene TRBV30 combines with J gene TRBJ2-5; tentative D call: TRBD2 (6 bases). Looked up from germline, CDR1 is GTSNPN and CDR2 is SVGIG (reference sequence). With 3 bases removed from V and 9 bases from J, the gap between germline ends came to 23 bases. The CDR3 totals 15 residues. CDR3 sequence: CAWRGIALSGGSQYF. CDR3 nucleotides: TGTGCCTGGAGGGGTATAGCGCTTAGTGGGGGGTCCCAGTACTTC. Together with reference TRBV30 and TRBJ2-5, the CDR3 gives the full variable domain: SQTIHQWPATLVQPVGSPLSLECTVEGTSNPNLYWYRQAAGRGLQLLFYSVGIGQISSEVPQNLSASRPQDRQFILSSKKLLLSDSGFYLCAWRGIALSGGSQYFGPGTRLLVL.

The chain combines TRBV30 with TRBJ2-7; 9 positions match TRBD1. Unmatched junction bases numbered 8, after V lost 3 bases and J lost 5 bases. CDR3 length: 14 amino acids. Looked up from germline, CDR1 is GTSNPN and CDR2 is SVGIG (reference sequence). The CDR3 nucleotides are TGTGCCTGGAGGGCCCGGGACAGGGTTAACGAGCAGTACTTC. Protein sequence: CAWRARDRVNEQYF.